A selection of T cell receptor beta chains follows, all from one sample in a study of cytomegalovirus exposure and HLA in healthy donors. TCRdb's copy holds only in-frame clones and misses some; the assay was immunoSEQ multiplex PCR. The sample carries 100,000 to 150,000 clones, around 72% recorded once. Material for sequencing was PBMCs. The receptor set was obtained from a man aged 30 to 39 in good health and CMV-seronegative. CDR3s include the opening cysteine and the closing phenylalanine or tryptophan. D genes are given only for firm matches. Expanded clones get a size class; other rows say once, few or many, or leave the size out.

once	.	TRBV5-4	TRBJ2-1	TGTGCCAGCAGCTCCCCGAAAGACAGGTCTGAGGTCCGGGAGCAGTTCTTC	CASSSPKDRSEVREQFF
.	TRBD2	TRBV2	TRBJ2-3	TGTGCCAGCAGGACTAGCGCCGCAGATACGCAGTATTTT	CASRTSAADTQYF
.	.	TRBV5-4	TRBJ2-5	TGTGCCAGCAGTTCTACAGGCCAAGAGACCCAGTACTTC	CASSSTGQETQYF
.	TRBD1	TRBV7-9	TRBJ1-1	TGTGCCAGCAGCCCGAGACAGGGGGCCGGCACTGAAGCTTTCTTT	CASSPRQGAGTEAFF
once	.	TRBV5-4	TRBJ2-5	TGTGCCAGCAGCCTACAGGGAGCCTCGGGGACCCAGTACTTC	CASSLQGASGTQYF
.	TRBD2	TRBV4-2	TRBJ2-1	TGTGCCAGCAGCCAAGACTTTGCGGGGGGCTACAATGAGCAGTTCTTC	CASSQDFAGGYNEQFF
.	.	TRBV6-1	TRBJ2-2	TGTGCCAGCAGTGACAAGGGACATCTAACCGGGGAGCTGTTTTTT	CASSDKGHLTGELFF
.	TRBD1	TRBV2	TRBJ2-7	TGTGCCAGCAGTGAAGAGGGACAGTCCTACGAGCAGTACTTC	CASSEEGQSYEQYF
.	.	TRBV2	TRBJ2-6	TGTGCCAGCAGTGAAGCGCAAGGGGTTTGGGCCAACGTCCTGACTTTC	CASSEAQGVWANVLTF
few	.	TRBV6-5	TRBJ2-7	TGTGCCAGCACCCCACCGGCAGGAATTCATGAGCAGTACTTC	CASTPPAGIHEQYF
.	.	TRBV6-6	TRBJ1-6	TGTGCCAGCAAAGGGCCCAGGACGGGGAATAATTCACCCCTCCACTTT	CASKGPRTGNNSPLHF
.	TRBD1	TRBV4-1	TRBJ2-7	TGCGCCAGCAGCCAAGGACTCGGGACAGGGGGCTACGAGCAGTACTTC	CASSQGLGTGGYEQYF
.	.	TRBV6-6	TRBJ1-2	TGTGCCACAAGGGCGGGGCAGGACTATGGCTACACCTTC	CATRAGQDYGYTF
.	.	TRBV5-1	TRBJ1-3	TGCGCCAGCAGCTGGACAGATTCTGGAAACACCATATATTTT	CASSWTDSGNTIYF
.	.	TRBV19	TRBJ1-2	TGTGCCAGTAGTCCATTCTCGCGTAATGGCTACACCTTC	CASSPFSRNGYTF
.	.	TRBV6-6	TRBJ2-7	TGTGCCAGCCAGGCAGGGCTTCGGGAGCAGTACTTC	CASQAGLREQYF
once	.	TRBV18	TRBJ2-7	TGTGCCAGCTCACCAGCGGGGTACGAGCAGTACTTC	CASSPAGYEQYF
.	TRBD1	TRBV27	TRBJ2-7	TGTGCCAGCAGTACGACAGGGGTTCTCTACGAGCAGTACTTC	CASSTTGVLYEQYF
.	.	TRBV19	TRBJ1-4	TGTGCCAGTACCCTACGGACAAGCCAAAATGAAAAACTGTTTTTT	CASTLRTSQNEKLFF
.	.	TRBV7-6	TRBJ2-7	TGTGCCAGCAGCCGAGGACAAATATACGAGCAGTACTTC	CASSRGQIYEQYF
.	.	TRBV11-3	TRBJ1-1	TGTGCCAGCATCACAATCGGGACAACCAACACTGAAGCTTTCTTT	CASITIGTTNTEAFF
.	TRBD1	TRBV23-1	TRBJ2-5	TGCGCCAGCAGTCAATCTAATCCAGGGGGCCGGATGGAAAGAGAGACCCAGTACTTC	CASSQSNPGGRMERETQYF
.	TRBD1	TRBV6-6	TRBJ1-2	TGTGCCAGCACCAACGCCAGGACAGGGAACGGCTACACCTTC	CASTNARTGNGYTF
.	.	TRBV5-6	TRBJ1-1	TGTGCCAGCAGCTCCTTGGCGATACAGTACACTGAAGCTTTCTTT	CASSSLAIQYTEAFF
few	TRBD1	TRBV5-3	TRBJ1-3	TGTGCCAGAAGCTTGGAGGGGGCTTCTGGAAACACCATATATTTT	CARSLEGASGNTIYF
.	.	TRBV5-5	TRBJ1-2	TGTGCCAGCAGCTCGACGGGGTCCACTAACTATGGCTACACCTTC	CASSSTGSTNYGYTF
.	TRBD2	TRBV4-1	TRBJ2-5	TGCGCCAGCAGCCAAGATAAGGAAGCGGGGGCCCTCGAGTACCAAGAGACCCAGTACTTC	CASSQDKEAGALEYQETQYF
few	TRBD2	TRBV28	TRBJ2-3	TGTGCCAGCGCTCTTAGGAGGGCTAGCGGGGGGGCCCCAGATACGCAGTATTTT	CASALRRASGGAPDTQYF
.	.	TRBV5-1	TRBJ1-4	TGCGCCAGCAGCTCTGATGTCGGGTATGAAAAACTGTTTTTT	CASSSDVGYEKLFF
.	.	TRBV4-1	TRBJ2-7	TGCGCCAGCAGCCATCTGTCCAGGCCTGATTACGAGCAGTACTTC	CASSHLSRPDYEQYF
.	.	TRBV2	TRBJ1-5	TGTGTCAGCATAGAGGAATCTGGGCAGCCCCAGCATTTT	CVSIEESGQPQHF
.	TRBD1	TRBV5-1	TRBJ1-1	TGCGCCAGCAGCGGACAGGGCTCGAACACTGAAGCTTTCTTT	CASSGQGSNTEAFF
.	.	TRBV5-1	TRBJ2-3	TGCGCCAGCAGCTTCGGCGGGGGCACAGATACGCAGTATTTT	CASSFGGGTDTQYF
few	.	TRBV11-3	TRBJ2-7	TGTGCCAGCAGCTTAGAGGGGGGCTACGAGCAGTACTTC	CASSLEGGYEQYF
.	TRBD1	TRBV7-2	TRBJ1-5	TGTGCCAGCAAACAGGGGGCAGTTGATCAGCCCCAGCATTTT	CASKQGAVDQPQHF